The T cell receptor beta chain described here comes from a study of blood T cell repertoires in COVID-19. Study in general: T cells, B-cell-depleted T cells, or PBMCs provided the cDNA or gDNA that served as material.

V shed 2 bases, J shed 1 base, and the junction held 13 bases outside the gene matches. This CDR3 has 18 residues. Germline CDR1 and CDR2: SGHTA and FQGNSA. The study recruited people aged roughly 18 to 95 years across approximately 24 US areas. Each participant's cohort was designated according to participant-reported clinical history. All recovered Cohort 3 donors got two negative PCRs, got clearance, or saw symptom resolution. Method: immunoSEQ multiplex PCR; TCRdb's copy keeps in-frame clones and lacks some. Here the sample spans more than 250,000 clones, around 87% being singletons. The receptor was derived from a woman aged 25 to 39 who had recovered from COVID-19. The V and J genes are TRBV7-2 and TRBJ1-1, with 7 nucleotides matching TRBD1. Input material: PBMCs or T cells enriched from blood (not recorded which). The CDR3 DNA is TGTGCCAGCAGCTTACCCGGTAGGGGGCCAGGGGCGAACACTGAAGCTTTCTTT. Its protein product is CASSLPGRGPGANTEAFF.